A single sample is the source of the 32 T cell receptor beta chains below, sequenced in a study of T cell responses to AZD1222 COVID-19 vaccine. Clones were read by immunoSEQ multiplex PCR, and TCRdb kept only the in-frame ones, dropping some. This repertoire shows 82,000 or so clones, 90% found once; its top ten account for roughly 5.6%. Sample: peripheral blood, taken on day 0 of AZD1222 vaccination. The receptors come from an adult in good health.

The chain joins TRBV10-2 to TRBJ1-5, with D hard to call. Germline V CDR1 and CDR2: WSHSY, SAAADI. The V end lost 2 bases, the J end lost 7 bases, and 12 bases lay between the germline ends. CDR3 length: 14 amino acids. The CDR3 here is CASSERWAFQPQHF. Written as DNA, the CDR3 is TGCGCCAGCAGTGAGCGGTGGGCTTTCCAGCCCCAGCATTTT.

This chain links TRBV15 with TRBJ1-2; D unresolved. Germline V gene sequence: CDR1 LNHNV, CDR2 YYDKDF (reference sequence). The CDR3 is made up of 15 amino acids. Trimming left V 0 bases short and J 4 bases short, with 12 bases between. In DNA form, the CDR3 reads TGTGCCACCAGCAGAGAAGGCCAGGCGGGCTATGGCTACACCTTC. It encodes CATSREGQAGYGYTF.

V is TRBV19 and J is TRBJ1-5; TRBD1 matches 8 bases. Germline CDR1 and CDR2: LNHDA and SQIVND (reference sequence). The CDR3 has 15 amino acids. J lost 0 bases, V lost 10 bases, and 8 bases had no gene match. The CDR3 loop is CATVDRGASNQPQHF. The CDR3 DNA sequence: TGTGCCACCGTCGACAGGGGTGCTAGCAATCAGCCCCAGCATTTT.

The chain is built from TRBV14 and TRBJ2-5; weak D call: TRBD1 (6 bases). V was trimmed by 1 base and J by 7 bases, leaving 16 bases between them. The CDR3 contains 15 residues. Germline V lookup: CDR1 SGHDN, CDR2 FVKESK. The CDR3 sequence is CASSQVRQGFGTQYF. The CDR3 region has the DNA TGTGCCAGCAGCCAAGTGAGGCAGGGGTTTGGGACCCAGTACTTC.

The chain couples TRBV2 to TRBJ2-7, with 8 positions matching TRBD1. The V and J ends lost 7 bases and 3 bases, in that order; junction bases with no gene match: 11. Per germline, CDR1 SNHLY and CDR2 FYNNEI. CDR3 size: 15 residues. The CDR3 is CASISIVDRDYEQYF. CDR3 DNA sequence: TGTGCCAGCATCTCAATCGTGGACAGGGACTACGAGCAGTACTTC.

By share, this clone ranks as large. The chain combines TRBV9 with TRBJ2-2; 8 nucleotides align to TRBD1. Unmatched junction bases numbered 5, after V lost 0 bases and J lost 1 base. The germline V gene has CDR1 SGDLS and CDR2 YYNGEE. The CDR3 contains 17 residues. CDR3 bases: TGTGCCAGCAGCGTAGGACGTGACAGGGGGAACACCGGGGAGCTGTTTTTT. Translation gives CASSVGRDRGNTGELFF.

The genes are TRBV7-2 and TRBJ1-1; D is possibly TRBD1 (5 bases). Per germline, CDR1 SGHTA and CDR2 FQGNSA. V lost 2 bases and J lost 2, with 6 bases in between. The CDR3 sequence is 13 residues long. The CDR3 DNA follows: TGTGCCAGCAGCTTACAGGGCAACACTGAAGCTTTCTTT. Its protein is CASSLQGNTEAFF.

The rearrangement uses TRBV7-8 and TRBJ2-1; the match to TRBD1 covers 9 bases. Per germline, CDR1 SGHVS and CDR2 FQNEAQ. The V segment lost 4 bases and the J segment 10 bases; nucleotides outside the gene matches: 8. The length of the CDR3 is 14 residues. The CDR3 DNA follows: TGTGCCAGCAGCTCACTGGCGGGGACAGGGGAGCAGTTCTTC. Translated: CASSSLAGTGEQFF.

J is TRBJ2-7 and V is TRBV6-5, with 10 bases aligning to TRBD1. This CDR3 has 13 residues. Looked up from germline, CDR1 is MNHEY and CDR2 is SVGAGI. After removal of 4 bases from V and 7 bases from J, the junction contained 4 bases not matched to a gene. CDR3 loop: CASSSGTGVEQYF. Here the CDR3 DNA reads TGTGCCAGCAGTTCCGGGACAGGGGTGGAGCAGTACTTC.

In this sample, this clone turned up a few times. The CDR3 here is CASSLTTNTEAFF. For the CDR3, the DNA is TGTGCCAGCAGCCTGACAACGAACACTGAAGCTTTCTTT. The chain is built from TRBV11-2 and TRBJ1-1; D gene ambiguous. This CDR3 has 13 amino acids. Trimming left V 5 bases short and J 1 base short, with 8 bases between. Germline V gene lookup returns CDR1 SGHAT and CDR2 FQNNGV.

This clone was recorded a few times. The chain uses TRBV2 and TRBJ2-7; D not resolved. This CDR3 is built from 11 residues. Trimming pared 6 bases from V and 1 base from J, leaving 4 bases between. The germline gives CDR1 SNHLY, CDR2 FYNNEI. The CDR3 here is CASSQSYEQYF. The CDR3 DNA sequence: TGTGCCAGCAGCCAGTCCTACGAGCAGTACTTC.

V usage is TRBV24-1 and J usage is TRBJ1-1; TRBD1 matches at 8 bases. V lost 4 bases and J lost 4; bases outside the gene matches: 7. Looked up from germline, CDR1 is KGHDR and CDR2 is SFDVKD. The CDR3 is 15 amino acids. The CDR3 sequence is CATSDNRQGSTEAFF. CDR3 in DNA: TGTGCCACCAGTGACAACCGACAGGGGAGCACTGAAGCTTTCTTT.

This chain links TRBV6-1 with TRBJ1-5, with a tentative D call TRBD1 (5 bases). V was shortened by 0 bases and J by 0 bases, with 12 bases between the two germline ends. CDR1 MNHNS and CDR2 SASEGT come from the germline V gene. The CDR3 consists of 17 residues. CDR3 protein: CASSEAWGPASNQPQHF. The DNA of the CDR3 is TGTGCCAGCAGTGAAGCCTGGGGCCCGGCTAGCAATCAGCCCCAGCATTTT.

The V and J genes are TRBV7-2 and TRBJ2-2; the D is unclear. The CDR3 spans 11 residues. V lost 2 bases and J 5 bases, leaving 0 bases between the germline ends. The germline gives CDR1 SGHTA, CDR2 FQGNSA. The CDR3 is CASSLTGELFF. Here the CDR3 DNA reads TGTGCCAGCAGCTTAACCGGGGAGCTGTTTTTT.

The chain carries TRBV4-3 and TRBJ2-7, with D possibly TRBD1 on 5 matching bases. The length of the CDR3 is 15 residues. Trimming stripped 1 base from V and 5 bases from J, with 15 bases between. Germline values: CDR1 LGHNA, CDR2 YSLEER. CDR3 DNA sequence: TGCGCCAGCAGCCAAGTCGCAGGGTGGGTTCACGAGCAGTACTTC. This gives the protein CASSQVAGWVHEQYF.

The V and J genes are TRBV5-6 and TRBJ2-2, with D perhaps TRBD1 (5 bases). The CDR3 sequence is 14 residues long. V was cut by 1 base and J by 7 bases, with 11 bases left in between. The germline CDR1 and CDR2 sequences are SGHDT and YYEEEE. The CDR3 DNA follows: TGTGCCAGCAGCTTGAGCAGACAGCTCGGGGAGCTGTTTTTT. It specifies CASSLSRQLGELFF.

This rearrangement joins TRBV18 to TRBJ2-3, with D perhaps being TRBD1 or TRBD2 (5 bases each). Trimming shortened V by 3 bases and J by 1 base, and 14 bases separated the two germline ends. This CDR3 region has 16 residues. The germline V gene has CDR1 KGHSH and CDR2 LQKENI. CDR3 region: CASSPGDLSGTDTQYF. Written as DNA, the CDR3 is TGTGCCAGCTCACCGGGGGACCTGTCGGGCACAGATACGCAGTATTTT.

CDR3 residues: CASSVSPTGVGYSYTF. CDR3 nucleotide sequence: TGTGCCAGCAGCGTTAGTCCTACAGGGGTGGGGTATAGCTACACCTTC. The chain carries TRBV9 and TRBJ1-2; 7 bases agree with TRBD1. The CDR3 has 16 amino acids. The V gene end was trimmed by 2 bases and the J gene end by 9 bases; junction bases not matched to a gene: 16. CDR1 is SGDLS, CDR2 YYNGEE, per germline. Filled out from reference TRBV9 and TRBJ1-2, the complete variable domain reads DSGVTQTPKHLITATGQRVTLRCSPRSGDLSVYWYQQSLDQGLQFLIQYYNGEERAKGNILERFSAQQFPDLHSELNLSSLELGDSALYFCASSVSPTGVGYSYTFGSGTRLTVV.

The rearrangement uses TRBV19 and TRBJ2-5; possible D gene TRBD1, 6 bases. Trimming took 3 bases from V and 2 from J, leaving 13 bases between them. Germline CDR1 LNHDA, CDR2 SQIVND (reference sequence). This CDR3 contains 15 residues. The CDR3 here is CASSIIAGTQETQYF. The CDR3 nucleotides are TGTGCCAGTAGTATTATCGCAGGGACACAAGAGACCCAGTACTTC.

This rearrangement joins TRBV4-1 to TRBJ2-3; 12 nucleotides match TRBD2. J was trimmed by 5 bases and V by 2 bases; bases with no gene match: 5. In germline, CDR1 is MGHRA, CDR2 YSYEKL. This CDR3 contains 16 residues. CDR3 protein: CASSQLAGGPLDTQYF. CDR3 sequence (DNA): TGCGCCAGCAGCCAACTAGCGGGGGGGCCATTAGATACGCAGTATTTT.

The chain employs TRBV27 and TRBJ1-6; D unresolved. CDR1 and CDR2 (germline): MNHEY, SMNVEV (reference sequence). This CDR3 region has 20 residues. Trimming pared 5 bases from V and 4 bases from J, leaving 27 bases between. The CDR3 spells CASSVTRRAERGLYNSPLHF. The CDR3 DNA follows: TGTGCCAGCAGTGTCACCCGACGGGCGGAACGGGGTCTGTATAATTCACCCCTCCACTTT.

The rearrangement uses TRBV10-3 and TRBJ2-3; 12 bases agree with TRBD2. V dropped 3 bases and J dropped 4; count of bases not matched to a gene: 11. The length of the CDR3 is 18 residues. The germline V gene has CDR1 ENHRY and CDR2 SYGVKD. The CDR3 DNA is TGTGCCATCAGTGATAAGGCTAGCGGGGGGGCCGGCCCAGATACGCAGTATTTT. Its protein product is CAISDKASGGAGPDTQYF.

This clone has only one observation. CDR3 DNA sequence: TGCGCCAGCAGCCAAGATCGGAACCAGGGTCTAAGGGTCTATGGCTACACCTTC. It yields the protein CASSQDRNQGLRVYGYTF. The V call is TRBV4-3, the J call TRBJ1-2, with D possibly TRBD1 on 5 matching bases. V was trimmed by 0 bases and J by 4 bases, leaving 21 bases between them. The germline gives CDR1 LGHNA, CDR2 YSLEER. The CDR3 length is 18 residues.

The chain is built from TRBV20-1 and TRBJ1-4, with D tentatively TRBD1 (5 bases). CDR3 length equals 13 residues. V was cut by 3 bases and J by 4 bases, with 9 bases left in between. The germline V gene has CDR1 DFQATT and CDR2 SNEGSKA (reference sequence). The chain's CDR3 is CSASGGNNEKLFF. CDR3 sequence (DNA): TGCAGTGCTAGTGGGGGAAATAATGAAAAACTGTTTTTT.

The chain employs TRBV6-6 and TRBJ2-5; 13 nucleotides line up with TRBD2. This CDR3 comprises 14 residues. Looked up from germline, CDR1 is MNHNY and CDR2 is SVGAGI (reference sequence). Trimming at V came to 5 bases and at J to 8 bases, leaving 5 bases not matched to a gene. In DNA form, the CDR3 reads TGTGCCAGCAGTCCCCGGACTAGCGGGGGCACCCAGTACTTC. Residues: CASSPRTSGGTQYF.

The rearrangement joins TRBV7-9 to TRBJ1-2; possible D gene TRBD1, 6 bases. The CDR3 loop spans 13 amino acids. Germline V gene sequence: CDR1 SEHNR, CDR2 FQNEAQ (reference sequence). Trimming took off 4 bases at V and 4 bases at J, with 10 bases between the two ends. Here the CDR3 reads CASSWTDSYGYTF. In DNA form, the CDR3 reads TGTGCCAGCAGCTGGACGGACAGCTATGGCTACACCTTC.

The J gene is TRBJ1-6, the V gene TRBV6-5; D is possibly TRBD1 (6 bases). This CDR3 is built from 14 residues. CDR1 is MNHEY and CDR2 is SVGAGI in the germline V gene. Trimming took 6 bases from V and 7 from J, leaving 13 bases between them. The chain's CDR3 is CASRDSGENSPLHF. CDR3 coding DNA: TGTGCCAGCAGAGATTCAGGGGAGAATTCACCCCTCCACTTT.

The V and J genes are TRBV19 and TRBJ2-2; a possible D gene is TRBD2 (7 bases). The germline gives CDR1 LNHDA, CDR2 SQIVND (reference sequence). The CDR3 spans 16 residues. The V and J ends lost 2 bases and 4 bases respectively, with 14 bases between them. CDR3 DNA: TGTGCCAGTAGTATATTGGCGGGGGACATCACCGGGGAGCTGTTTTTT. It yields the protein CASSILAGDITGELFF.

The genes are TRBV9 and TRBJ1-5, with D hard to call. Trimming left V 2 bases short and J 5 bases short, with 8 bases between. Germline values: CDR1 SGDLS, CDR2 YYNGEE. The CDR3 sequence is 13 residues long. CDR3 sequence (DNA): TGTGCCAGCAGCGTGGAGGTAGATCAGCCCCAGCATTTT. It translates to CASSVEVDQPQHF. The full variable domain, with the rest looked up from reference TRBV9 and TRBJ1-5, is DSGVTQTPKHLITATGQRVTLRCSPRSGDLSVYWYQQSLDQGLQFLIQYYNGEERAKGNILERFSAQQFPDLHSELNLSSLELGDSALYFCASSVEVDQPQHFGDGTRLSIL.

This chain links TRBV19 with TRBJ2-1; 12 nucleotides agree with TRBD2. Germline assignment: CDR1 LNHDA and CDR2 SQIVND (reference sequence). CDR3 length: 15 amino acids. V shed 6 bases, J shed 9 bases, and the junction held 9 bases outside the gene matches. The CDR3 region is CASRNLAGGPSEQFF. The CDR3, as DNA: TGTGCCAGTAGAAATCTAGCGGGGGGGCCCAGTGAGCAGTTCTTC.

The chain uses TRBV19 and TRBJ1-5; 9 nucleotides line up with TRBD1. CDR1 is LNHDA and CDR2 is SQIVND in the germline V gene (reference sequence). V lost 4 bases and J lost 7; bases outside the gene matches: 5. The CDR3 has 14 amino acids. The CDR3 sequence is CASSSWTGDQPQHF. The DNA of the CDR3 is TGTGCCAGTAGTAGCTGGACAGGGGACCAGCCCCAGCATTTT.

This sequence joins TRBV7-2 and TRBJ1-1; D is unclear. This CDR3 is built from 12 residues. Deletions cut 3 bases from V and 1 base from J, with 3 bases between. The germline gives CDR1 SGHTA, CDR2 FQGNSA. The CDR3 bases are TGTGCCAGCAGCTTGTGGAACACTGAAGCTTTCTTT. Its protein is CASSLWNTEAFF. Full variable domain (remainder filled in from reference TRBV7-2 and TRBJ1-1): GAGVSQSPSNKVTEKGKDVELRCDPISGHTALYWYRQSLGQGLEFLIYFQGNSAPDKSGLPSDRFSAERTGGSVSTLTIQRTQQEDSAVYLCASSLWNTEAFFGQGTRLTVV.